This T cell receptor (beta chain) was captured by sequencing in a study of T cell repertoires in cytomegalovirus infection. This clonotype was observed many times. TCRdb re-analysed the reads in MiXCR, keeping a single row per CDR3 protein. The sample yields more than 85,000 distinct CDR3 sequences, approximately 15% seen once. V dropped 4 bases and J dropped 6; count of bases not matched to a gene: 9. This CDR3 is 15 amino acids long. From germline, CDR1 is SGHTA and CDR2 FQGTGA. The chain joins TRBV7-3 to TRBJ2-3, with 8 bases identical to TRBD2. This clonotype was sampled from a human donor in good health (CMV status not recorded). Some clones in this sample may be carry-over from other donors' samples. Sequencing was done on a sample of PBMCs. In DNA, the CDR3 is TGTGCCAGCAGCTCGGGACTAGGAGGCGGGGATACGCAGTATTTT. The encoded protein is CASSSGLGGGDTQYF.